This TCR beta chain came from a study of control samples from healthy donors and cancer patients. Repertoires were generated with immunoSEQ multiplex PCR, while TCRdb's copy carries only in-frame clones and drops some. This table has approximately 170,000 clones, around 88% appearing once. Looked up from germline, CDR1 is SGHAT and CDR2 is FQNNGV. The CDR3 has 17 amino acids. Unmatched junction bases numbered 13, after V lost 2 bases and J lost 8 bases. The J gene is TRBJ1-4, the V gene TRBV11-2; 8 positions match TRBD1. The source is a young woman in good health. Sample: blood. For the CDR3, the DNA is TGTGCCAGCAGCTTACAGATCCAGGGGGCTGGAGGGGAAAAACTGTTTTTT. This encodes CASSLQIQGAGGEKLFF.